These 5 T cell receptor beta chains were sequenced from one sample in a study of cytomegalovirus exposure and HLA in healthy donors. PCR employed 60 Vbeta and 13 Jbeta primers. The data were produced by immunoSEQ multiplex PCR, yet TCRdb's version contains in-frame clones alone and is incomplete. Among about 140,000 clones, around four fifths were seen once, and the ten largest hold just under 3%. Sample: PBMCs. Receptors were obtained from a female donor in good health and CMV-seronegative.

The chain has TRBV28 and TRBJ1-1; D might be TRBD1 (5 bases). V was pared by 1 base and J by 4 bases, with 13 bases between. CDR3 size: 15 residues. From germline, CDR1 is MDHEN and CDR2 SYDVKM. The CDR3 DNA is TGTGCCAGCAGTTTATTGGGGTATAGGGGCACTGAAGCTTTCTTT. Encoded protein: CASSLLGYRGTEAFF.

This clone was counted between two and nine times. The chain employs TRBV2 and TRBJ1-1, with 7 bases lining up with TRBD1. The CDR3 loop spans 13 amino acids. Trimming removed 6 bases from V and 3 bases from J; junction bases left unmatched: 4. Germline assignment: CDR1 SNHLY and CDR2 FYNNEI. The CDR3 protein is CASRRDSDTEAFF. The CDR3, as DNA: TGTGCCAGCAGAAGGGACAGCGACACTGAAGCTTTCTTT.

V is TRBV28 and J is TRBJ1-1; 7 positions match TRBD1. The CDR3 is 14 amino acids. The J segment lost 4 bases and the V segment lost 4 bases, leaving 6 bases of the junction unmatched. Germline V gene lookup returns CDR1 MDHEN and CDR2 SYDVKM. CDR3 sequence reads: CASSSRQGFTEAFF. For the CDR3, the DNA is TGTGCCAGCAGTTCCCGACAGGGCTTCACTGAAGCTTTCTTT.

The chain uses TRBV5-1 and TRBJ2-3; TRBD2 matches 8 bases. The CDR3 loop spans 14 amino acids. With 0 bases clipped from V and 5 bases from J, the junction kept 2 bases outside the gene matches. Germline lookup yields CDR1 SGHRS and CDR2 YFSETQ. As DNA, the CDR3 is TGCGCCAGCAGCTTGGACCTAGCGGGAGATACGCAGTATTTT. As protein: CASSLDLAGDTQYF. The whole variable domain, filled in from reference TRBV5-1 and TRBJ2-3, reads KAGVTQTPRYLIKTRGQQVTLSCSPISGHRSVSWYQQTPGQGLQFLFEYFSETQRNKGNFPGRFSGRQFSNSRSEMNVSTLELGDSALYLCASSLDLAGDTQYFGPGTRLTVL.

The genes are TRBV2 and TRBJ2-7, with D tentatively TRBD2 (7 bases). Trimming took off 9 bases at V and 4 bases at J, with 19 bases between the two ends. The CDR3 loop spans 14 amino acids. Germline CDR1 and CDR2: SNHLY and FYNNEI. The chain's CDR3 is CARGGEGDPYEQYF. CDR3 nucleotides: TGTGCCAGGGGAGGGGAGGGGGACCCATACGAGCAGTACTTC.